This T cell receptor beta chain was sequenced for a study of T cells in women clearing cervical HPV infection. Background on the study: Controls gave blood once infection was undetectable; cases at lesion identification. Cases' blood sampling followed lesion detection by median approximately 150 days (90 to 200). Study-wide findings and caveats: Associations may precede or follow infection; HPV-specific or memory T cells were not isolated.

Sequencing used immunoSEQ multiplex PCR; TCRdb keeps in-frame clones, though not all of them. Its listing shows over 15,000 clones. Germline CDR1 is MNHNS and CDR2 is SASEGT. Trimming shortened V by 4 bases and J by 2 bases, and 6 bases separated the two germline ends. CDR3 length: 12 residues. Regarding this clone: Its antigen is not identified. The CDR3 extends 3 residues past the end of the read, so its final part is completed from the germline J gene.

The V and J genes are TRBV6-1 and TRBJ2-7, with D tentatively TRBD1 (5 bases). Sample: blood buffy coat. The TCR was taken from a woman between 18 and 69 years old with a cervical HPV16 infection that either progressed to CIN3+ or cleared (not recorded which). The CDR3 region is CASSAGTYEQYF. The CDR3 DNA, read in part, is TGTGCCAGCAGTGCAGGGACCTACGAG.